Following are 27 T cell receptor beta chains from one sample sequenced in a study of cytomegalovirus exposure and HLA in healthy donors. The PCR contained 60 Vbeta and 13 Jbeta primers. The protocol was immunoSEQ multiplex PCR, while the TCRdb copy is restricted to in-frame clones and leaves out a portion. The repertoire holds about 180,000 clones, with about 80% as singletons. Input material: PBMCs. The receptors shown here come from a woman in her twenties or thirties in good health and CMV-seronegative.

The chain's CDR3 is CASSSTGDPSYNEQFF. The CDR3 nucleotides are TGTGCCAGCAGCTCGACGGGGGACCCCTCCTACAATGAGCAGTTCTTC. This sequence joins TRBV7-2 and TRBJ2-1; D might be TRBD2 (6 bases). The germline CDR1 and CDR2 sequences are SGHTA and FQGNSA. Trimming took off 4 bases at V and 0 bases at J, with 13 bases between the two ends. This CDR3 contains 16 residues.

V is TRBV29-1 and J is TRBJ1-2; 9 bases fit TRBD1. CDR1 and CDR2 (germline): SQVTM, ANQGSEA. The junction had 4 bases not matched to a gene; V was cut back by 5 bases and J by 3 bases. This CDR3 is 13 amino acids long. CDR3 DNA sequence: TGCAGCGTTACCACAGGGGGCTACTATGGCTACACCTTC. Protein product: CSVTTGGYYGYTF.

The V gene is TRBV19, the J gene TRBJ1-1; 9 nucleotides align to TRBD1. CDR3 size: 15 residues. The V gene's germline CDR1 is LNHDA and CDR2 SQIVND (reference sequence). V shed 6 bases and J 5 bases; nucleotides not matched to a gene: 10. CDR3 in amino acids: CASRSPGQGETEAFF. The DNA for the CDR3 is TGTGCCAGTAGAAGTCCGGGACAGGGTGAAACTGAAGCTTTCTTT.

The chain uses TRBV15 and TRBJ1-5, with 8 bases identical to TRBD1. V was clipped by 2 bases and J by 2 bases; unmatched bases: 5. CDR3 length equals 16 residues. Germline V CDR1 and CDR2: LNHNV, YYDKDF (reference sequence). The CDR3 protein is CATSRPGQGGNQPQHF. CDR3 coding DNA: TGTGCCACCAGCAGACCCGGACAGGGTGGCAATCAGCCCCAGCATTTT.

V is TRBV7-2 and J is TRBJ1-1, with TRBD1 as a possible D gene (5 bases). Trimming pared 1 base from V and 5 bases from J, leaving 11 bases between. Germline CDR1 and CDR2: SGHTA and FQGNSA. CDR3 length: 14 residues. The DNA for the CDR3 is TGTGCCAGCAGCTTAGTCCAGGGTCGGACTGAAGCTTTCTTT. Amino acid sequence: CASSLVQGRTEAFF.

The chain's CDR3 is CASRDSLEAGELFF. CDR3 bases: TGCGCCAGCAGGGACAGCTTGGAAGCCGGGGAGCTGTTTTTT. The rearrangement links TRBV10-2 to TRBJ2-2; D may be TRBD1 (6 bases). The CDR3 has 14 amino acids. CDR1 is WSHSY, CDR2 SAAADI, per germline. With 6 bases removed from V and 6 bases from J, the gap between germline ends came to 14 bases.

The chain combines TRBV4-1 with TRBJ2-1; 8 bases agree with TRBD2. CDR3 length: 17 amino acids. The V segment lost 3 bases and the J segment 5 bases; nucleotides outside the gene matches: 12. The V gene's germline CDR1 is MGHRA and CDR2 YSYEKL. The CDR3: CASSHPPETSVHNEQFF. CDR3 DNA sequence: TGCGCCAGCAGCCACCCCCCGGAGACTAGCGTTCACAATGAGCAGTTCTTC.

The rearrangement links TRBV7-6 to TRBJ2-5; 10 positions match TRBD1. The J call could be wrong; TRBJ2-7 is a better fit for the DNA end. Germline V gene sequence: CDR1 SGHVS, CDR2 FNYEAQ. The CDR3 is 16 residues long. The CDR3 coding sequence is TGTGCCAGCAGCCCATTGGCGGGACAGGGGAACTACGAGCAGTACTTC. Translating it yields CASSPLAGQGNYEQYF.

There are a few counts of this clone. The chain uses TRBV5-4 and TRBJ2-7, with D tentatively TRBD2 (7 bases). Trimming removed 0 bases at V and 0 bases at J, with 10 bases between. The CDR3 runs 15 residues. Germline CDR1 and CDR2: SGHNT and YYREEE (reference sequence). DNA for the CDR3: TGTGCCAGCAGCTTGGGCGGGGGCAGCTCCTACGAGCAGTACTTC. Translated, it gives CASSLGGGSSYEQYF. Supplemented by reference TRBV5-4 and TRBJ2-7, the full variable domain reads ETGVTQSPTHLIKTRGQQVTLRCSSQSGHNTVSWYQQALGQGPQFIFQYYREEENGRGNFPPRFSGLQFPNYSSELNVNALELDDSALYLCASSLGGGSSYEQYFGPGTRLTVT.

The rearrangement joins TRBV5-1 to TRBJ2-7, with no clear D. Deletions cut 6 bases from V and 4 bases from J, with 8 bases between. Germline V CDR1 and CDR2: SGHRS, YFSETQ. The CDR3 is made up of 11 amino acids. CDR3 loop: CASKGEYEQYF. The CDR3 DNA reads TGCGCCAGCAAAGGAGAATACGAGCAGTACTTC.

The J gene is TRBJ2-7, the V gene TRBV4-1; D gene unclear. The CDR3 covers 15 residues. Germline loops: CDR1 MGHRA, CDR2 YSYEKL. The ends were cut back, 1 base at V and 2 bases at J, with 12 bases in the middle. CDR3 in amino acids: CASSQVPGSTYEQYF. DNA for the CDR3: TGCGCCAGCAGCCAAGTTCCGGGTAGTACCTACGAGCAGTACTTC.

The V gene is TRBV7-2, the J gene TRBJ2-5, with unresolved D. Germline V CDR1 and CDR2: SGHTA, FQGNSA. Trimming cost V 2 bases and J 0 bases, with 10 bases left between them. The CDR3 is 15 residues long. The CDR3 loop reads CASSLFLQYQETQYF. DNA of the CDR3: TGTGCCAGCAGCTTATTCCTACAGTACCAAGAGACCCAGTACTTC.

DNA of the CDR3: TGTGCCAGCAGCTTGGGAGCGGGGGACACAGATACGCAGTATTTT. Protein: CASSLGAGDTDTQYF. V and J are TRBV5-4 and TRBJ2-3, with 8 bases aligning to TRBD2. With 0 bases clipped from V and 2 bases from J, the junction kept 2 bases outside the gene matches. This CDR3 spans 15 amino acids. Germline V gene sequence: CDR1 SGHNT, CDR2 YYREEE (reference sequence).

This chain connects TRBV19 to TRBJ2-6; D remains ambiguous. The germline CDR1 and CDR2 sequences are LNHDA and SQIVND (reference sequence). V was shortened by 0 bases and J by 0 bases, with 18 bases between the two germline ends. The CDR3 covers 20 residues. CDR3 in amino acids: CASSIDPWSPLSSGANVLTF. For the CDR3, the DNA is TGTGCCAGTAGTATAGATCCATGGAGCCCCCTCAGCTCTGGGGCCAACGTCCTGACTTTC.

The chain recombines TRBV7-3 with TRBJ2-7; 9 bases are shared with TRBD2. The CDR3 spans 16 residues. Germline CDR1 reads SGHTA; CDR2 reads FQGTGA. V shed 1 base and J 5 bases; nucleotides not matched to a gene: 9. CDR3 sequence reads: CASSLIRREGGNEQYF. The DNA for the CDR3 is TGTGCCAGCAGCTTAATCCGGCGGGAGGGAGGCAACGAGCAGTACTTC.

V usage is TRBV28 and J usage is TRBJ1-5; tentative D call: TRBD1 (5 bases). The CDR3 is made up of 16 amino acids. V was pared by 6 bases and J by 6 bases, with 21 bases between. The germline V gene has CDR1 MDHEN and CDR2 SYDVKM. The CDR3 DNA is TGTGCCAGCAGACCCCTTCGGGGGATTAGGGCTCAGCCCCAGCATTTT. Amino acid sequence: CASRPLRGIRAQPQHF.

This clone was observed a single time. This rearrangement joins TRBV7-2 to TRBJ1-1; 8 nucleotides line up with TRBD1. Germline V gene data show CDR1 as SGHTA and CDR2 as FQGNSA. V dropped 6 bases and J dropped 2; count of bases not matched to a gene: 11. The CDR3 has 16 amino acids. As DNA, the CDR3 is TGTGCCAGCAGTTTCCCCCAGGGGGCGCAAAACACTGAAGCTTTCTTT. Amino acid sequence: CASSFPQGAQNTEAFF.

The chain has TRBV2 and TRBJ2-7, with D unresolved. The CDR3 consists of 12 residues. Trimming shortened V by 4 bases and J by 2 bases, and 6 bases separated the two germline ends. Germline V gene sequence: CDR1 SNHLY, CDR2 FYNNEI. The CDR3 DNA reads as TGTGCCAGCAGTGCTTCTCCCTACGAGCAGTACTTC. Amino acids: CASSASPYEQYF. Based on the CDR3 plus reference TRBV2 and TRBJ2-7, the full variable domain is EPEVTQTPSHQVTQMGQEVILRCVPISNHLYFYWYRQILGQKVEFLVSFYNNEISEKSEIFDDQFSVERPDGSNFTLKIRSTKLEDSAMYFCASSASPYEQYFGPGTRLTVT.

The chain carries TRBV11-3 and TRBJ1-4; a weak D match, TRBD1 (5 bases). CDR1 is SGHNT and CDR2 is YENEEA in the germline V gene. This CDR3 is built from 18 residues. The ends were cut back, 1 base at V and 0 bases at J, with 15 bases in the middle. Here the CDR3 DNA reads TGTGCCAGCAGCTTAGTATGGGGGAGGTTCGCAACTAATGAAAAACTGTTTTTT. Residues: CASSLVWGRFATNEKLFF.

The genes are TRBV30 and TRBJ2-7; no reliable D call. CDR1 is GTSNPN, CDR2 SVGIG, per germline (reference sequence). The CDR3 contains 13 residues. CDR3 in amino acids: CAADAELSYEQYF. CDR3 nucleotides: TGTGCTGCCGACGCGGAACTCTCCTACGAGCAGTACTTC. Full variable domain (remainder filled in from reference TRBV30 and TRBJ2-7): SQTIHQWPATLVQPVGSPLSLECTVEGTSNPNLYWYRQAAGRGLQLLFYSVGIGQISSEVPQNLSASRPQDRQFILSSKKLLLSDSGFYLCAADAELSYEQYFGPGTRLTVT.

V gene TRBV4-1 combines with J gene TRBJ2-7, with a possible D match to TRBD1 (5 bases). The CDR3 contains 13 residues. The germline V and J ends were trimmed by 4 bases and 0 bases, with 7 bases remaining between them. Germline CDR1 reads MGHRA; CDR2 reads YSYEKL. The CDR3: CASSRQLSYEQYF. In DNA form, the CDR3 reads TGCGCCAGCAGCCGACAGCTCTCCTACGAGCAGTACTTC.

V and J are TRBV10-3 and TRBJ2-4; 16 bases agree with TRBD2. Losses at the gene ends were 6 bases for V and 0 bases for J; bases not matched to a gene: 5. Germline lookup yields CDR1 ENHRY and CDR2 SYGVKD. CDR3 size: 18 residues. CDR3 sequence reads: CAISPGLAGGGAKNIQYF. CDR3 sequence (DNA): TGTGCCATCAGCCCGGGACTAGCGGGAGGGGGAGCCAAAAACATTCAGTACTTC.

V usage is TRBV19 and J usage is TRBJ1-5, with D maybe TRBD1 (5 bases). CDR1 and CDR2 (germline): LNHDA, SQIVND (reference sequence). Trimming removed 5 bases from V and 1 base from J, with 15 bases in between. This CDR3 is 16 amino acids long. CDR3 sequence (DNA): TGTGCCAGTAGTCCGCCAGGGAAGGGGAGCAATCAGCCCCAGCATTTT. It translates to CASSPPGKGSNQPQHF.

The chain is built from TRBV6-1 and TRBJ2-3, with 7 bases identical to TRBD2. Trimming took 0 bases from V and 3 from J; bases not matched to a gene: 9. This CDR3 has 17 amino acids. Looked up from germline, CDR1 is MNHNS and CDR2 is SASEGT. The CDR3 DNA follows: TGTGCCAGCAGTGAAGCGCGGGGGACCTCGGGGACAGATACGCAGTATTTT. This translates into CASSEARGTSGTDTQYF.

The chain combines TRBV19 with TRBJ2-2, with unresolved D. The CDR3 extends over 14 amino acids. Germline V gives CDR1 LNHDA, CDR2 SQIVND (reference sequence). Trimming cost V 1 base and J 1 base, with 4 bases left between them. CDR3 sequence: CASSIGQNTGELFF. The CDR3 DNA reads TGTGCCAGTAGTATAGGGCAGAACACCGGGGAGCTGTTTTTT.

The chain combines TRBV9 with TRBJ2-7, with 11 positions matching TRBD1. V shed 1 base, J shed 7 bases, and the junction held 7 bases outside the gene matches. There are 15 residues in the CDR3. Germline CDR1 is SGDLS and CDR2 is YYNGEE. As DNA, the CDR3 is TGTGCCAGCAGCGTATCCGGACAGGGGGCTGGGGAGCAGTACTTC. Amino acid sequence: CASSVSGQGAGEQYF.

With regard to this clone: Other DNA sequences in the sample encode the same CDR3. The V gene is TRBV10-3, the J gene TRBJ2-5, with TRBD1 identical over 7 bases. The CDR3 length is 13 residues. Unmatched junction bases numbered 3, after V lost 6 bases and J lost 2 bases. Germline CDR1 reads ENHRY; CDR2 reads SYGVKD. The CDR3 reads CAIRGQPQETQYF. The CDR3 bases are TGTGCCATCAGGGGACAGCCACAAGAGACCCAGTACTTC.